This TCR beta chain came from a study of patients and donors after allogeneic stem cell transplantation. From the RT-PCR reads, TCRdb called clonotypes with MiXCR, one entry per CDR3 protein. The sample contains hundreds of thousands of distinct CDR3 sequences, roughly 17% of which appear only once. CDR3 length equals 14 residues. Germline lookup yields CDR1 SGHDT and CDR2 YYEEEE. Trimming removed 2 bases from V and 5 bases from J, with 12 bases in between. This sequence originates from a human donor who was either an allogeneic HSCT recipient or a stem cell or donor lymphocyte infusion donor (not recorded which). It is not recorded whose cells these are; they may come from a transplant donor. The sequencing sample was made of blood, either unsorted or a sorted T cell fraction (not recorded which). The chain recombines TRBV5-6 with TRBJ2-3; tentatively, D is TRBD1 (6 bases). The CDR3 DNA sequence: TGTGCCAGCAGCTTAAACAGGGTCAGAGATACGCAGTATTTT. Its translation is CASSLNRVRDTQYF.